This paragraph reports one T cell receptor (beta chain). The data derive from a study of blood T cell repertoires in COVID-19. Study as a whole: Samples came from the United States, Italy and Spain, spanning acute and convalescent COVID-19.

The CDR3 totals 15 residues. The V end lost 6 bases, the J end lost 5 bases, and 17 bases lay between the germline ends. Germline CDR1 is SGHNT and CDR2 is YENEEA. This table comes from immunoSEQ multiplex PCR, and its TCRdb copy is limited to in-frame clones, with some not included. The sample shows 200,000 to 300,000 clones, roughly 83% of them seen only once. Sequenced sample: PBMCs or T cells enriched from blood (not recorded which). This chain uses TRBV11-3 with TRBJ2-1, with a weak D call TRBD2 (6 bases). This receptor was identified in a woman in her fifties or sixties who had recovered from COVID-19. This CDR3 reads CASSPLGTSNNEQFF. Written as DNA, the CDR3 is TGTGCCAGCAGTCCTCTAGGGACTTCGAACAATGAGCAGTTCTTC.